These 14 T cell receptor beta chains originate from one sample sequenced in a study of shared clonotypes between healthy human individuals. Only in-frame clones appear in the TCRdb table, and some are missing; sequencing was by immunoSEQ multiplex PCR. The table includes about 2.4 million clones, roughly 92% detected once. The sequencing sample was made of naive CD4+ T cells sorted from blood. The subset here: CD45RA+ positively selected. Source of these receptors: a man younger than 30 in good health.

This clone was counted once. The CDR3 DNA reads as TGTGCCAGCATGCGATATAGCAATCAGCCCCAGCATTTT. Translation: CASMRYSNQPQHF. This rearrangement joins TRBV6-1 to TRBJ1-5; no reliable D call. Germline V CDR1 and CDR2: MNHNS, SASEGT. This CDR3 contains 13 residues. Trimming removed 7 bases at V and 0 bases at J, with 7 bases between.

The CDR3: CASSLLLAGDRDEQFF. The DNA for the CDR3 is TGTGCCAGCAGCCTGCTCCTAGCGGGAGATAGGGATGAGCAGTTCTTC. The rearrangement uses TRBV5-6 and TRBJ2-1; TRBD2 matches at 10 bases. The V segment lost 4 bases and the J segment 8 bases; nucleotides outside the gene matches: 12. The CDR3 has 16 residues. CDR1 is SGHDT and CDR2 is YYEEEE in the germline V gene.

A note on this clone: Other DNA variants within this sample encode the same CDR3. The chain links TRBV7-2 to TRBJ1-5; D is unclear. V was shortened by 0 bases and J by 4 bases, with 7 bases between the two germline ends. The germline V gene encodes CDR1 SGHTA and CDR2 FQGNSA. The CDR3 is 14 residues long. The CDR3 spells CASSLASGNQPQHF. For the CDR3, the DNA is TGTGCCAGCAGCTTAGCGAGCGGTAATCAGCCCCAGCATTTT.

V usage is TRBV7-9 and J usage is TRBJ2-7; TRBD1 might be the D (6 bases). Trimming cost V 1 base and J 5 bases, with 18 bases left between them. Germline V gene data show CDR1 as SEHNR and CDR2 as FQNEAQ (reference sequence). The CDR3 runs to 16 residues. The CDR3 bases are TGTGCCAGCAGCTTAGGCCAGGGGCGTTTTGCCGACGAGCAGTACTTC. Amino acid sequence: CASSLGQGRFADEQYF.

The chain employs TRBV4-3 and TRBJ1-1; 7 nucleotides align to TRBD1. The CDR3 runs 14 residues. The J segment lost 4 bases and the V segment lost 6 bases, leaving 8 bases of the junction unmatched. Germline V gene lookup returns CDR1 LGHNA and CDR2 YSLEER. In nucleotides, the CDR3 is TGCGCCAGCAGTCGACAGGGTTTTGGCACTGAAGCTTTCTTT. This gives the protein CASSRQGFGTEAFF.

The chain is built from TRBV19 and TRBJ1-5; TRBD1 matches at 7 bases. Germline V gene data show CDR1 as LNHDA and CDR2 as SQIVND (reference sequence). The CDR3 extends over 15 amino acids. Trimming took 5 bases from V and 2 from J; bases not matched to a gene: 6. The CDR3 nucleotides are TGTGCCAGTAGTTCAGGGGGTAGTCGCAATCAGCCCCAGCATTTT. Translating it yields CASSSGGSRNQPQHF.

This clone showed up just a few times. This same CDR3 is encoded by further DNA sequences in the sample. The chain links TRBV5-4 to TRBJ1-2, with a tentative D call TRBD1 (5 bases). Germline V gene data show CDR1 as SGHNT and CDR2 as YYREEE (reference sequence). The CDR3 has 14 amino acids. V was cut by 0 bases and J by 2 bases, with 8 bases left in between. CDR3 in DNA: TGTGCCAGCAGCTTGGTAGCAGGGAACTATGGCTACACCTTC. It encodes CASSLVAGNYGYTF.

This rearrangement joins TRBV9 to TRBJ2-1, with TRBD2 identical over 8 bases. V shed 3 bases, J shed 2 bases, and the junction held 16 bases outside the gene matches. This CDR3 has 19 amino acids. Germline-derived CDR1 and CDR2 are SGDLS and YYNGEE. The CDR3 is CASSALPTGAGGPYNEQFF. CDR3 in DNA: TGTGCCAGCAGCGCCCTGCCTACCGGGGCGGGGGGCCCCTACAATGAGCAGTTCTTC.

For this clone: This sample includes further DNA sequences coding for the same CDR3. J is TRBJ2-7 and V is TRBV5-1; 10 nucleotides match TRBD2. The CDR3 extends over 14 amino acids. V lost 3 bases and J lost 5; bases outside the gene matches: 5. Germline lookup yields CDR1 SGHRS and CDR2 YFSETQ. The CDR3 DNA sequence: TGCGCCAGCAGCTCCGGGACTAGCGCCCACGAGCAGTACTTC. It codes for CASSSGTSAHEQYF.

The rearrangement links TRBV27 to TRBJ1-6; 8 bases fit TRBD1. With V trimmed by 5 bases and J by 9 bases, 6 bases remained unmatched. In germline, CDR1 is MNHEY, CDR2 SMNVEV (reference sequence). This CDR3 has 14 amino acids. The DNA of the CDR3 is TGTGCCAGCAGTACCCGACAGGGGACTTCACCCCTCCACTTT. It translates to CASSTRQGTSPLHF.

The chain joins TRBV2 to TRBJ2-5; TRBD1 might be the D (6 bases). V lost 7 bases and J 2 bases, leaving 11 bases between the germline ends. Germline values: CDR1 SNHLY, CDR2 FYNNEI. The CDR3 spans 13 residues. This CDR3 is CASNGQKQETQYF. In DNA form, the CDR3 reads TGTGCCAGCAATGGACAGAAACAAGAGACCCAGTACTTC.

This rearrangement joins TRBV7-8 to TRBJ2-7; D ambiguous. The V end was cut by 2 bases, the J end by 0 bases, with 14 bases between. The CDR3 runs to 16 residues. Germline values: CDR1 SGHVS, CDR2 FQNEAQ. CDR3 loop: CASSLLGNTGSYEQYF. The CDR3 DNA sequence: TGTGCCAGCAGCTTACTTGGGAATACGGGCTCCTACGAGCAGTACTTC.

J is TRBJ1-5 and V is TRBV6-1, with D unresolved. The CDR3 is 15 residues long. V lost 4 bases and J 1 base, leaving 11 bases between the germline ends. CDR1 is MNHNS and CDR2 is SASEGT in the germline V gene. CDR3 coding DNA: TGTGCCAGCAGTGTGCTAGGGTTAAGCAATCAGCCCCAGCATTTT. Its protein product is CASSVLGLSNQPQHF.

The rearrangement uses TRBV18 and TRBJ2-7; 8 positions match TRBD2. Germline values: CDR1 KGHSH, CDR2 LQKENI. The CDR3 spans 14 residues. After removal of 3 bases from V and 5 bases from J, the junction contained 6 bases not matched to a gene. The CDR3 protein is CASSPKAGGDEQYF. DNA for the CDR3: TGTGCCAGCTCACCTAAGGCGGGGGGCGACGAGCAGTACTTC.